What follows is one T cell receptor beta chain and its context. Its antigen is not known. This specimen belongs to a study of cytomegalovirus exposure and HLA in healthy donors. Primers included in the PCR were 60 Vbeta and 13 Jbeta primers. Sequencing was performed with immunoSEQ multiplex PCR; in TCRdb, only in-frame clones are kept and a portion is missing. The sample records 110,000 to 150,000 clones, around 78% being singletons. General observations from the study: Later work associated roughly 17,000 TCR beta sequences with HLA alleles at 0.05 false discovery rate.

Specimen: PBMCs. This receptor was taken from a woman between 18 and 30 years old in good health and CMV-seropositive.

The CDR3 here is CASSGREGEAFF. Here the CDR3 DNA reads TGTGCCAGCAGCGGGAGGGAAGGTGAAGCTTTCTTT. This chain links TRBV9 with TRBJ1-1; D unresolved. Germline V gene data show CDR1 as SGDLS and CDR2 as YYNGEE. There are 12 residues in the CDR3. The germline V and J ends were trimmed by 3 bases and 7 bases, with 10 bases remaining between them.